This paragraph reports one T cell receptor beta chain. Its antigen is still unknown. Trimming removed 3 bases from V and 4 bases from J; junction bases left unmatched: 6. The CDR3 is 14 amino acids. CDR1 and CDR2 (germline): SQVTM, ANQGSEA. Unique-molecular-identifier-tagged TCR beta cDNA libraries were used. Approximately 500,000 cDNA molecules were recovered from an input of 1 to 10 million T cells. TCRdb used MiXCR to reprocess the PCR reads, holding one entry per CDR3 protein. The data hold roughly 670,000 distinct CDR3 sequences, with 55% to 60% observed a single time. This record belongs to a study of post-analysis software for immune sequencing data. Study information: In terms of disease course, relapsing-remitting, secondary progressive and progressive-relapsing multiple sclerosis were included.

Study-level findings and limits: The five TRBV segments detected at higher frequency in patients than in controls included TRBV5-6, TRBV5-1 and TRBV20-1.

Sequencing was carried out using blood. This TCR derives from a girl aged 2 to 9 with multiple sclerosis. The chain uses TRBV29-1 and TRBJ1-2; TRBD1 aligns across 9 bases. The CDR3 DNA follows: TGCAGCGTTGACGGGACAGGGAGCGCCTATGGCTACACCTTC. Protein sequence: CSVDGTGSAYGYTF.